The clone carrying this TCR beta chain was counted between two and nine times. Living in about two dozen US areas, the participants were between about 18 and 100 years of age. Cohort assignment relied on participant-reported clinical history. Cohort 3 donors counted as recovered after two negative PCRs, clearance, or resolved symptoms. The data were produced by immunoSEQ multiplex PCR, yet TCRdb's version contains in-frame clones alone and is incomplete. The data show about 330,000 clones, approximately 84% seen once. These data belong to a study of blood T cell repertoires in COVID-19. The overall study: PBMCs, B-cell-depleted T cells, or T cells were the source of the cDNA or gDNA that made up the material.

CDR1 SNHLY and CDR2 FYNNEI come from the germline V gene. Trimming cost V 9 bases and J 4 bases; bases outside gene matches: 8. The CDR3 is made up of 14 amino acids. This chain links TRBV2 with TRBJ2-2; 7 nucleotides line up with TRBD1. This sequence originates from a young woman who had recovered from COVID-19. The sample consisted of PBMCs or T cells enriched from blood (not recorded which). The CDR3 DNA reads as TGTGCCAGTGGACAGGCAACGGGCACCGGGGAGCTGTTTTTT. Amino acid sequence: CASGQATGTGELFF.